These 9 T cell receptor beta chains originate from one sample sequenced in a study of blood T cell repertoires in COVID-19. Sequencing used immunoSEQ multiplex PCR; TCRdb keeps in-frame clones, though not all of them. The data contain approximately 440,000 clones, 90% of them singletons. Sequences were obtained from PBMCs or T cells enriched from blood (not recorded which). These receptors all stem from a man aged 18 to 35 who had recovered from COVID-19.

The chain carries TRBV10-3 and TRBJ2-7; TRBD1 agrees at 8 bases. Trimming took 10 bases from V and 6 from J; bases not matched to a gene: 11. CDR1 ENHRY and CDR2 SYGVKD come from the germline V gene. The CDR3 totals 13 residues. The CDR3 DNA follows: TGTGCCACCACGGACAGGGAAGCATCCGAGCAGTACTTC. Translation: CATTDREASEQYF.

The chain is built from TRBV6-2 or TRBV6-3 and TRBJ1-2; 10 positions match TRBD1. V lost 2 bases and J lost 3; bases outside the gene matches: 6. The CDR3 length is 16 residues. Germline V gene lookup returns CDR1 MNHEY and CDR2 SVGEGT. CDR3 in DNA: TGTGCCAGCAGTTACCGACAGGGGGCGTATCACTATGGCTACACCTTC. It translates to CASSYRQGAYHYGYTF.

The CDR3 sequence is CASSTLTSGGYNEQFF. CDR3 sequence (DNA): TGTGCCAGTAGTACCCTAACTAGCGGGGGCTACAATGAGCAGTTCTTC. V usage is TRBV19 and J usage is TRBJ2-1, with TRBD2 matching over 11 bases. V lost 4 bases, J lost 3 bases, and 5 bases stayed unmatched. From germline, CDR1 is LNHDA and CDR2 SQIVND (reference sequence). The CDR3 contains 16 residues.

A few counts support this clone. This chain links TRBV9 with TRBJ2-5, with D possibly TRBD1 on 5 matching bases. The CDR3 consists of 15 residues. Between the trimmed V and J ends, which lost 6 bases and 2 bases, there was a span of 17 bases. Germline-derived CDR1 and CDR2 are SGDLS and YYNGEE. CDR3 nucleotide sequence: TGTGCCAGCAAAAGGACAAGTCAAGAGCAAGAGACCCAGTACTTC. Amino acids: CASKRTSQEQETQYF. Looking up the rest from reference TRBV9 and TRBJ2-5 gives the full variable domain: DSGVTQTPKHLITATGQRVTLRCSPRSGDLSVYWYQQSLDQGLQFLIQYYNGEERAKGNILERFSAQQFPDLHSELNLSSLELGDSALYFCASKRTSQEQETQYFGPGTRLLVL.

A few counts support this clone. The V and J genes are TRBV19 and TRBJ1-5; D gene uncertain. V gave up 5 bases and J gave up 2 bases, with 7 bases separating them. The CDR3 has 13 residues. Germline assignment: CDR1 LNHDA and CDR2 SQIVND (reference sequence). The CDR3 sequence: CASSHPGNQPQHF. The DNA for the CDR3 is TGTGCCAGTAGTCACCCGGGCAATCAGCCCCAGCATTTT.

The V call is TRBV5-6, the J call TRBJ2-7; tentative D call: TRBD1 (5 bases). The CDR3 has 14 residues. Germline V gives CDR1 SGHDT, CDR2 YYEEEE. V lost 4 bases, J lost 1 base, and 12 bases lay in between. CDR3 amino acids: CASSPGPGSYEQYF. The DNA of the CDR3 is TGTGCCAGCAGCCCTGGACCAGGGTCCTACGAGCAGTACTTC. Full variable domain (rest looked up from reference TRBV5-6 and TRBJ2-7): DAGVTQSPTHLIKTRGQQVTLRCSPKSGHDTVSWYQQALGQGPQFIFQYYEEEERQRGNFPDRFSGHQFPNYSSELNVNALLLGDSALYLCASSPGPGSYEQYFGPGTRLTVT.

The gene calls are TRBV5-4 and TRBJ1-2; TRBD1 matches at 7 bases. The CDR3 is 14 amino acids. After removal of 7 bases from V and 1 base from J, the junction contained 7 bases not matched to a gene. Germline CDR1 is SGHNT and CDR2 is YYREEE (reference sequence). The CDR3 sequence: CASGTVNSNYGYTF. CDR3 sequence (DNA): TGTGCCAGCGGGACAGTGAATAGTAACTATGGCTACACCTTC. Full variable domain (rest looked up from reference TRBV5-4 and TRBJ1-2): ETGVTQSPTHLIKTRGQQVTLRCSSQSGHNTVSWYQQALGQGPQFIFQYYREEENGRGNFPPRFSGLQFPNYSSELNVNALELDDSALYLCASGTVNSNYGYTFGSGTRLTVV.

The CDR3 DNA follows: TGTGCCAGCAGCCTAAGTGGACTGCATAGCAATCAGCCCCAGCATTTT. It specifies CASSLSGLHSNQPQHF. This chain joins TRBV3-1 (or the pseudogene TRBV3-2) and TRBJ1-5; no firm D call. This CDR3 has 16 residues. Looked up from germline, CDR1 is LGHDT and CDR2 is YNNKEL (reference sequence). V shed 4 bases and J shed 0 bases, with 13 bases lying between them.

V usage is TRBV12-5 and J usage is TRBJ1-2; D not certain. CDR3 length: 12 amino acids. Per the germline V gene, CDR1 is LGHNT and CDR2 is FRNRAP. V gave up 2 bases and J gave up 4 bases, with 5 bases separating them. CDR3 amino acids: CASGLTSYGYTF. Written as DNA, the CDR3 is TGTGCTAGTGGTTTGACCAGCTATGGCTACACCTTC. The whole variable domain, filled in from reference TRBV12-5 and TRBJ1-2, reads DARVTQTPRHKVTEMGQEVTMRCQPILGHNTVFWYRQTMMQGLELLAYFRNRAPLDDSGMPKDRFSAEMPDATLATLKIQPSEPRDSAVYFCASGLTSYGYTFGSGTRLTVV.